This TCR beta chain was retrieved from a study of cytomegalovirus exposure and HLA in healthy donors. Study summary: Previous work identified some 120 million unique TCR beta sequences from around 180 million T cells.

Findings and limits, study-wide: Excluded were some V segments that proved indistinguishable, including TRBV6-2 and TRBV6-3. Relative to equally common others, HLA-associated TCR beta chains showed greater clonal expansion in a later analysis.

The PCR made use of 60 Vbeta and 13 Jbeta primers. Clones were read by immunoSEQ multiplex PCR, and TCRdb kept only the in-frame ones, dropping some. The table lists approximately 100,000 clones, about 68% of them singletons. Germline assignment: CDR1 SGDLS and CDR2 YYNGEE. This CDR3 contains 14 residues. Trimming removed 0 bases at V and 5 bases at J, with 12 bases between. Notes on this clone: What it binds is unknown.

This chain uses TRBV9 with TRBJ2-7; tentative D call: TRBD2 (6 bases). The sequenced sample was PBMCs. This sequence originates from a young man in good health and CMV-seropositive. For the CDR3, the DNA is TGTGCCAGCAGCGTAGTATGGGGAGGTGACGAGCAGTACTTC. It yields the protein CASSVVWGGDEQYF.